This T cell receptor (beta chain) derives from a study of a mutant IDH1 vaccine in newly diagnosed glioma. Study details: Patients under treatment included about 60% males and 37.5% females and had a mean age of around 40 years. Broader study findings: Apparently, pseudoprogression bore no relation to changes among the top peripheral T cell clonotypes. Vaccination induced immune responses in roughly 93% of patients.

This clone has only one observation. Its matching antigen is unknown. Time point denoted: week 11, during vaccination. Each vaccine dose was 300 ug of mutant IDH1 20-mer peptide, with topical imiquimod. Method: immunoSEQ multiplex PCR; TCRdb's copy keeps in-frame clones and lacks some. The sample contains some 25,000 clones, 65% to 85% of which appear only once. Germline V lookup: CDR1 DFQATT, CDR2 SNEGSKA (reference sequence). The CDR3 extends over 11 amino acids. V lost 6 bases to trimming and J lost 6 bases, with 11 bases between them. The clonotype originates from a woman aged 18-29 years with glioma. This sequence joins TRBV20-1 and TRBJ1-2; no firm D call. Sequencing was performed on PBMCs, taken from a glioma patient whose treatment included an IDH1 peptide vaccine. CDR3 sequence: CSAGDLHGYTF. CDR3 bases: TGCAGTGCCGGGGATTTACATGGCTACACCTTC.